One and the same sample provided the 30 T cell receptor beta chains below, sequenced in a study of cytomegalovirus exposure and HLA in healthy donors. PCR employed 60 Vbeta and 13 Jbeta primers. Sequencing was performed with immunoSEQ multiplex PCR; in TCRdb, only in-frame clones are kept and a portion is missing. This sample's table has approximately 190,000 clones. The sample was PBMCs. The receptors come from a young man in good health and CMV-seronegative.

The V call is TRBV11-2, the J call TRBJ2-3, with a possible D match to TRBD2 (5 bases). This CDR3 is 15 amino acids long. Germline V gives CDR1 SGHAT, CDR2 FQNNGV. V was clipped by 4 bases and J by 0 bases, with 11 bases between them. CDR3 region: CASSSDYSSTDTQYF. The DNA for the CDR3 is TGTGCCAGCAGCTCCGACTACTCTAGCACAGATACGCAGTATTTT.

The rearrangement links TRBV7-2 to TRBJ1-2; 9 positions match TRBD1. Germline assignment: CDR1 SGHTA and CDR2 FQGNSA. There are 14 residues in the CDR3. V lost 3 bases to trimming and J lost 5 bases; unmatched junction nucleotides: 4. The CDR3, as DNA: TGTGCCAGCAGCTTTCTGACAGGGGGGTATGGCTACACCTTC. Protein sequence: CASSFLTGGYGYTF.

The chain employs TRBV25-1 and TRBJ1-1, with D possibly TRBD1 on 5 matching bases. V lost 1 base, J lost 1 base, and 10 bases lay in between. The CDR3 totals 15 residues. Looked up from germline, CDR1 is MGHDK and CDR2 is SYGVNS. The CDR3 here is CASSEWGGANTEAFF. Here the CDR3 DNA reads TGTGCCAGCAGTGAATGGGGAGGGGCGAACACTGAAGCTTTCTTT.

The genes are TRBV5-1 and TRBJ1-4; D unclear. Germline V gene lookup returns CDR1 SGHRS and CDR2 YFSETQ. Between the trimmed V and J ends, which lost 4 bases and 2 bases, there was a span of 6 bases. This CDR3 contains 13 residues. The DNA for the CDR3 is TGCGCCAGCAGCGCGAATACTAATGAAAAACTGTTTTTT. Translated: CASSANTNEKLFF.

The CDR3 nucleotides read TGTGCCAGCAGTAAGGGGACAGGGACACTCTACGAGCAGTACTTC. It codes for CASSKGTGTLYEQYF. The rearrangement links TRBV6-5 to TRBJ2-5; 9 bases line up with TRBD1. TRBJ2-7 explains the end of the DNA better; the J call may be wrong. CDR1 is MNHEY and CDR2 is SVGAGI in the germline V gene. The CDR3 loop spans 15 amino acids.

This chain links TRBV15 with TRBJ2-7; the match to TRBD1 covers 7 bases. Germline values: CDR1 LNHNV, CDR2 YYDKDF (reference sequence). V lost 7 bases to trimming and J lost 6 bases; unmatched junction nucleotides: 15. There are 15 residues in the CDR3. The CDR3 here is CATNQRGRGSGEQYF. The CDR3 region has the DNA TGTGCCACCAACCAGAGGGGGCGCGGATCGGGCGAGCAGTACTTC.

V is TRBV28 and J is TRBJ1-1, with TRBD1 matching 7 bases. This CDR3 contains 13 residues. Per germline, CDR1 MDHEN and CDR2 SYDVKM. V lost 7 bases, J lost 6 bases, and 8 bases stayed unmatched. The CDR3 sequence is CASTSPQGAEAFF. The CDR3, as DNA: TGTGCCAGCACCTCCCCCCAGGGGGCTGAAGCTTTCTTT.

The rearrangement uses TRBV6-1 and TRBJ1-5; the D gene is possibly TRBD1 (6 bases). CDR1 is MNHNS, CDR2 SASEGT, per germline. The ends were cut back, 2 bases at V and 5 bases at J, with 13 bases in the middle. The length of the CDR3 is 15 residues. CDR3 sequence reads: CASSEIGRGHQPQHF. CDR3 bases: TGTGCCAGCAGTGAAATCGGCAGGGGACATCAGCCCCAGCATTTT.

The J gene is TRBJ2-1, the V gene TRBV28; unclear D gene. Between the trimmed V and J ends, which lost 6 bases and 3 bases, there was a span of 3 bases. Germline CDR1 is MDHEN and CDR2 is SYDVKM. CDR3 length equals 11 residues. The CDR3 sequence is CASSHYNEQFF. CDR3 nucleotides: TGTGCCAGCAGCCACTACAATGAGCAGTTCTTC.

The chain recombines TRBV28 with TRBJ2-5; possible D gene TRBD2, 5 bases. This CDR3 has 14 residues. Trimming removed 6 bases at V and 0 bases at J, with 11 bases between. Looked up from germline, CDR1 is MDHEN and CDR2 is SYDVKM. The CDR3 sequence is CASSVGIHQETQYF. CDR3 bases: TGTGCCAGCAGCGTCGGGATTCACCAAGAGACCCAGTACTTC.

This chain uses TRBV5-1 with TRBJ2-5; a weak D match, TRBD2 (6 bases). CDR1 is SGHRS, CDR2 YFSETQ, per germline. Trimming took 0 bases from V and 2 from J, leaving 8 bases between them. This CDR3 region has 14 residues. The CDR3 protein is CASSLGGTQETQYF. CDR3 nucleotide sequence: TGCGCCAGCAGCTTGGGGGGGACTCAAGAGACCCAGTACTTC.

The V call is TRBV28, the J call TRBJ2-3; D gene uncertain. CDR3 length equals 14 residues. Germline-derived CDR1 and CDR2 are MDHEN and SYDVKM. Trimming left V 3 bases short and J 0 bases short, with 7 bases between. This CDR3 is CASSFSKSTDTQYF. The CDR3 DNA follows: TGTGCCAGCAGTTTCTCTAAAAGCACAGATACGCAGTATTTT.

The chain employs TRBV19 and TRBJ1-1, with a weak D call TRBD1 (5 bases). The germline V gene encodes CDR1 LNHDA and CDR2 SQIVND (reference sequence). The V end was cut by 7 bases, the J end by 1 base, with 19 bases between. The CDR3 runs 16 residues. The CDR3 region is CASNNLRGSSNTEAFF. For the CDR3, the DNA is TGTGCCAGTAACAACCTACGGGGGAGTTCGAACACTGAAGCTTTCTTT. The full variable domain, completed using reference TRBV19 and TRBJ1-1, is DGGITQSPKYLFRKEGQNVTLSCEQNLNHDAMYWYRQDPGQGLRLIYYSQIVNDFQKGDIAEGYSVSREKKESFPLTVTSAQKNPTAFYLCASNNLRGSSNTEAFFGQGTRLTVV.

The V and J genes are TRBV6-6 and TRBJ1-1, with D unresolved. Looked up from germline, CDR1 is MNHNY and CDR2 is SVGAGI (reference sequence). The germline V and J ends were trimmed by 0 bases and 4 bases, with 9 bases remaining between them. The CDR3 length is 14 residues. The CDR3 nucleotides read TGTGCCAGCAGTTACTCGTATTCGCGCACTGAAGCTTTCTTT. Its protein product is CASSYSYSRTEAFF.

This sequence joins TRBV5-5 and TRBJ2-3; 11 positions match TRBD2. Germline lookup yields CDR1 SGHKS and CDR2 YYEKEE (reference sequence). This CDR3 comprises 16 residues. The V and J ends lost 4 bases and 8 bases, in that order; junction bases with no gene match: 12. CDR3 in amino acids: CASSLLAGGPLGTQYF. CDR3 coding DNA: TGTGCCAGCAGCCTATTAGCGGGGGGGCCGTTGGGTACGCAGTATTTT. Together with reference TRBV5-5 and TRBJ2-3, the CDR3 gives the full variable domain: DAGVTQSPTHLIKTRGQQVTLRCSPISGHKSVSWYQQVLGQGPQFIFQYYEKEERGRGNFPDRFSARQFPNYSSELNVNALLLGDSALYLCASSLLAGGPLGTQYFGPGTRLTVL.

This chain joins TRBV13 and TRBJ2-7; 9 bases are a match to TRBD2. The CDR3 spans 15 residues. With 0 bases clipped from V and 3 bases from J, the junction kept 3 bases outside the gene matches. The germline V gene encodes CDR1 PRHDT and CDR2 FYEKMQ (reference sequence). The CDR3 spells CASSLGAGGYYEQYF. The CDR3 nucleotides are TGTGCCAGCAGCTTAGGGGCGGGGGGGTACTACGAGCAGTACTTC.

This chain joins TRBV5-1 and TRBJ2-7; D gene ambiguous. Trimming took off 0 bases at V and 2 bases at J, with 9 bases between the two ends. The CDR3 runs 14 residues. Germline loops: CDR1 SGHRS, CDR2 YFSETQ. The chain's CDR3 is CASSLALGAYEQYF. In DNA, the CDR3 is TGCGCCAGCAGCTTGGCGCTTGGAGCCTACGAGCAGTACTTC.

The chain couples TRBV7-2 to TRBJ1-5; D is unresolved. Trimming pared 5 bases from V and 0 bases from J, leaving 23 bases between. Per the germline V gene, CDR1 is SGHTA and CDR2 is FQGNSA. The length of the CDR3 is 19 residues. The CDR3 spells CASSLHPDTGPSSNQPQHF. CDR3 nucleotide sequence: TGTGCCAGCAGCCTCCACCCTGACACCGGTCCTTCTAGCAATCAGCCCCAGCATTTT.

The gene calls are TRBV2 and TRBJ2-7, with TRBD1 matching over 9 bases. Germline CDR1 is SNHLY and CDR2 is FYNNEI. The trim removed 4 bases at V and 3 bases at J, leaving 7 bases unmatched. The CDR3 totals 15 residues. In DNA, the CDR3 is TGTGCCAGCAGTGGCGGGACAGGGTTGGACTACGAGCAGTACTTC. It translates to CASSGGTGLDYEQYF.

This rearrangement joins TRBV19 to TRBJ1-3; D is ambiguous. V lost 7 bases, J lost 2 bases, and 12 bases lay in between. CDR1 and CDR2 (germline): LNHDA, SQIVND (reference sequence). The CDR3 totals 14 residues. CDR3 loop: CASIDNSAGNTIYF. The DNA of the CDR3 is TGTGCCAGTATAGACAACTCGGCTGGAAACACCATATATTTT.

The genes are TRBV25-1 and TRBJ2-7; possibly TRBD1 for D (6 bases). Germline V gene sequence: CDR1 MGHDK, CDR2 SYGVNS. V lost 6 bases and J lost 2, with 14 bases in between. The CDR3 totals 14 residues. The CDR3: CASRGGQFPYEQYF. DNA of the CDR3: TGTGCCAGCAGGGGCGGACAGTTCCCCTACGAGCAGTACTTC.

The V call is TRBV14, the J call TRBJ2-3; weak D call: TRBD2 (6 bases). The germline V and J ends were trimmed by 0 bases and 2 bases, with 12 bases remaining between them. Germline CDR1 is SGHDN and CDR2 is FVKESK. The CDR3 spans 16 residues. This chain's CDR3 is CASSQDWGVLTDTQYF. The CDR3 DNA is TGTGCCAGCAGCCAAGACTGGGGGGTCCTCACAGATACGCAGTATTTT.

This chain connects TRBV30 to TRBJ1-2; 9 positions agree with TRBD1. V lost 8 bases, J lost 3 bases, and 10 bases stayed unmatched. The CDR3 covers 14 residues. CDR1 and CDR2 from the germline V gene are GTSNPN and SVGIG (reference sequence). The DNA for the CDR3 is TGTGCCGGCAGGACAGGGGAGAGCTACTATGGCTACACCTTC. The encoded protein is CAGRTGESYYGYTF.

This chain connects TRBV11-3 to TRBJ1-2; no reliable D call. Germline assignment: CDR1 SGHNT and CDR2 YENEEA. Trimming cost V 4 bases and J 2 bases, with 8 bases left between them. The CDR3 spans 13 residues. The CDR3 loop is CASSSGRNYGYTF. CDR3 nucleotides: TGTGCCAGCAGCTCAGGCAGAAACTATGGCTACACCTTC.

The V call is TRBV6-6, the J call TRBJ1-2, with TRBD1 matching over 11 bases. The CDR3 consists of 14 residues. Per germline, CDR1 MNHNY and CDR2 SVGAGI (reference sequence). V was pared by 6 bases and J by 6 bases, with 6 bases of the junction left unmatched. The chain's CDR3 is CASRPGQGADGYTF. CDR3 in DNA: TGTGCCAGCAGACCCGGACAGGGGGCAGATGGCTACACCTTC.

The chain joins TRBV5-1 to TRBJ1-1; D might be TRBD1 (6 bases). CDR1 and CDR2 (germline): SGHRS, YFSETQ. V was cut by 7 bases and J by 0 bases, with 19 bases left in between. The CDR3 spans 16 residues. For the CDR3, the DNA is TGCGCCAGCGAACCCCAAAACGGACAGCTGAACACTGAAGCTTTCTTT. It specifies CASEPQNGQLNTEAFF. Combining the CDR3 with reference TRBV5-1 and TRBJ1-1 gives the whole variable domain KAGVTQTPRYLIKTRGQQVTLSCSPISGHRSVSWYQQTPGQGLQFLFEYFSETQRNKGNFPGRFSGRQFSNSRSEMNVSTLELGDSALYLCASEPQNGQLNTEAFFGQGTRLTVV.

V is TRBV19 and J is TRBJ1-1; D is possibly TRBD1 (5 bases). Per germline, CDR1 LNHDA and CDR2 SQIVND (reference sequence). The CDR3 covers 16 residues. V was pared by 2 bases and J by 1 base, with 14 bases between. CDR3 in DNA: TGTGCCAGTAGTATAAGGCGGGGCTTTACGAACACTGAAGCTTTCTTT. Its protein is CASSIRRGFTNTEAFF.

On this clone itself: The same CDR3 also results from other DNA sequences found in this sample. DNA of the CDR3: TGTGCCAGCAGCCCGGACAGGGCTAATGAAAAACTGTTTTTT. Translation: CASSPDRANEKLFF. This chain links TRBV6-5 with TRBJ1-4; 8 nucleotides align to TRBD1. CDR3 length: 14 amino acids. Germline assignment: CDR1 MNHEY and CDR2 SVGAGI. After removal of 6 bases from V and 3 bases from J, the junction contained 3 bases not matched to a gene.

V usage is TRBV7-9 and J usage is TRBJ1-3; the D gene is possibly TRBD1 (6 bases). There are 14 residues in the CDR3. Germline assignment: CDR1 SEHNR and CDR2 FQNEAQ (reference sequence). Trimming left V 1 base short and J 8 bases short, with 12 bases between. CDR3 nucleotides: TGTGCCAGCAGCTTAGAGGGGGGGTCGGACACCATATATTTT. This encodes CASSLEGGSDTIYF. Filled out from reference TRBV7-9 and TRBJ1-3, the complete variable domain reads DTGVSQNPRHKITKRGQNVTFRCDPISEHNRLYWYRQTLGQGPEFLTYFQNEAQLEKSRLLSDRFSAERPKGSFSTLEIQRTEQGDSAMYLCASSLEGGSDTIYFGEGSWLTVV.

This rearrangement joins TRBV20-1 to TRBJ2-1; 8 bases align to TRBD1. CDR1 is DFQATT and CDR2 is SNEGSKA in the germline V gene (reference sequence). The CDR3 runs to 10 residues. V lost 6 bases, J lost 9 bases, and 1 base stayed unmatched. For the CDR3, the DNA is TGCAGTGCCGACAGGGGTGAGCAGTTCTTC. This codes for CSADRGEQFF.